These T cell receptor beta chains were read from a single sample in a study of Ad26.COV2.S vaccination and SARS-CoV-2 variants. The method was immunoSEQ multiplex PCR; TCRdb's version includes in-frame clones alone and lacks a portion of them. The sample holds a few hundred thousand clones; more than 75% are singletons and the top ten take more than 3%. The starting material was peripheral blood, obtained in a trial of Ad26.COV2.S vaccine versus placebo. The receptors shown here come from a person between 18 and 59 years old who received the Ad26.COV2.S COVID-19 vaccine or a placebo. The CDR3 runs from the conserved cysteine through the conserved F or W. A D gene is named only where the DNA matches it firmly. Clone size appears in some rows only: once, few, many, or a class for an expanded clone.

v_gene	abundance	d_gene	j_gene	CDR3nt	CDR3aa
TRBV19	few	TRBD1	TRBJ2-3	TGTGCCAGTAGTACAACAGGGGTAAGCACAGATACGCAGTATTTT	CASSTTGVSTDTQYF
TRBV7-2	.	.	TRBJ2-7	TGTGCCAGCAGCTTGGGGGGTTTAGTGACCTACGAGCAGTACTTC	CASSLGGLVTYEQYF
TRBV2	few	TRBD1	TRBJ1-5	TGTGCCAGCAGTGAAGGCCAGGTCCTTCTAGGGGGCCCCCAGCATTTT	CASSEGQVLLGGPQHF
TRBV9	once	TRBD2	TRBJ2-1	TGTGCCAGCAGCGTAGACCCCGGGACTAGCGGGGGGGCCTATGAGCAGTTCTTC	CASSVDPGTSGGAYEQFF
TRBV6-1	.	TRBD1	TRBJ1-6	TGTGCCAGCAGTGAATGGGACAGGGGTTGGAATTCACCCCTCCACTTT	CASSEWDRGWNSPLHF
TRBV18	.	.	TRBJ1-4	TGTGCCAGCTCACCCGGACAGAATAATGAAAAACTGTTTTTT	CASSPGQNNEKLFF
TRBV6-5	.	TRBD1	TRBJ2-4	TGTGCCAGCAGCCGGGACAGGGATGCCAAAAACATTCAGTACTTC	CASSRDRDAKNIQYF
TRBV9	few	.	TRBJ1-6	TGTGCCAGCAGTGAAGGGGGGAGCTCACCCCTCCACTTT	CASSEGGSSPLHF
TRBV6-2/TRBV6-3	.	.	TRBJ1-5	TGTGCCAGCAGTTACCACAGGGAAAGTCAGCCCCAGCATTTT	CASSYHRESQPQHF
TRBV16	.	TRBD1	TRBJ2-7	TGTGCCAGCAGCCAATTGGGGACAGGGGTTATCTACGAGCAGTACTTC	CASSQLGTGVIYEQYF
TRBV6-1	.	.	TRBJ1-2	TGTGCCAGCAGTGAGCAATCCAACTATGGCTACACCTTC	CASSEQSNYGYTF
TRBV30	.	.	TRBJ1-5	TGTGCCTGGAGTTTGCCCGGGAAGCCCCAGCATTTT	CAWSLPGKPQHF
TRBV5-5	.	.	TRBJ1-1	TGTGCCAGCACCCTGACGGGGGTTGAAGCTTTCTTT	CASTLTGVEAFF
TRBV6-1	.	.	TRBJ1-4	TGTGCCAGCAGTGAATTGTCGGTCTTTCCTAAACTGTTTTTT	CASSELSVFPKLFF
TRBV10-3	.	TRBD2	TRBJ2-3	TGTGCCATCAACCGCGGGGGGGCGGAAGATACGCAGTATTTT	CAINRGGAEDTQYF
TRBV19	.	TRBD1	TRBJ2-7	TGTGCCAGTAGTTTGGACAGGGCGTACGAGCAGTACTTC	CASSLDRAYEQYF